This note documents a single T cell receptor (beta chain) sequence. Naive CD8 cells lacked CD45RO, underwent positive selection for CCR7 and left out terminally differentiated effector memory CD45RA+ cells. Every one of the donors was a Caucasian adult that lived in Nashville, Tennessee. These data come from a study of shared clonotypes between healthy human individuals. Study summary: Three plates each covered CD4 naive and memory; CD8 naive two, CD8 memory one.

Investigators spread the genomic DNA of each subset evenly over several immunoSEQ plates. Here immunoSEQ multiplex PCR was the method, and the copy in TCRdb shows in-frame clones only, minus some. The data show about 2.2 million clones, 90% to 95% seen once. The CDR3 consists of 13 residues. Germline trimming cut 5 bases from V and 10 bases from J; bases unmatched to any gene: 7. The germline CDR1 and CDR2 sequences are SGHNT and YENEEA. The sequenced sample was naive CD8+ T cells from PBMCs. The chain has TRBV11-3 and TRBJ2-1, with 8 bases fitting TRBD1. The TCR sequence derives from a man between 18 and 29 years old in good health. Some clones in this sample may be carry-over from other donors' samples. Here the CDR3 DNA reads TGTGCCAGCAGCCGTCGGACAGGGCGCGAGCAGTTCTTC. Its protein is CASSRRTGREQFF.